Shown below are 17 T cell receptor beta chains from a single sample sequenced in a study of blood T cell repertoires in COVID-19. Clones were sequenced by immunoSEQ multiplex PCR, and TCRdb holds only the in-frame ones, with some missing. The table includes 250,000 to 400,000 clones, roughly 88% detected once. The sample consisted of peripheral blood. All receptors come from a woman between 25 and 40 years old with COVID-19, enrolled during active disease.

The chain links TRBV30 to TRBJ2-6, with TRBD2 matching over 13 bases. The V gene's germline CDR1 is GTSNPN and CDR2 SVGIG (reference sequence). Trimming took 3 bases from V and 0 from J; bases not matched to a gene: 11. The CDR3 loop spans 20 amino acids. CDR3 in DNA: TGTGCCTGGAGCGCACCCTCGGGACTAGCGGGGTACTCTGGGGCCAACGTCCTGACTTTC. Translation gives CAWSAPSGLAGYSGANVLTF.

The V gene is TRBV10-1, the J gene TRBJ1-1; D is undetermined. The CDR3 totals 13 residues. V lost 3 bases and J 6 bases, leaving 11 bases between the germline ends. In germline, CDR1 is WNHNN, CDR2 SYGVQD (reference sequence). For the CDR3, the DNA is TGCGCCAGCAGTGAAGAGGGCCGGGCTGAAGCTTTCTTT. This codes for CASSEEGRAEAFF.

V gene TRBV28 combines with J gene TRBJ1-5; the D gene is possibly TRBD1 (6 bases). Trimming pared 6 bases from V and 4 bases from J, leaving 16 bases between. This CDR3 region has 15 residues. The V gene's germline CDR1 is MDHEN and CDR2 SYDVKM. DNA for the CDR3: TGTGCCAGCAGGGCCCTCGGACAGAATAATCAGCCCCAGCATTTT. Protein product: CASRALGQNNQPQHF.

The chain uses TRBV30 and TRBJ1-1; TRBD1 might be the D (5 bases). The germline gives CDR1 GTSNPN, CDR2 SVGIG (reference sequence). The CDR3 is 12 residues long. The V end was cut by 0 bases, the J end by 7 bases, with 9 bases between. The CDR3 reads CAWSVGRGEAFF. The CDR3 nucleotides read TGTGCCTGGAGTGTCGGAAGGGGTGAAGCTTTCTTT.

The chain links TRBV5-8 to TRBJ2-3; 10 nucleotides align to TRBD1. V trimming: 3 bases; J trimming: 9 bases; junction bases outside the gene matches: 10. Germline V gene sequence: CDR1 SGHTS, CDR2 YDEGEE. The CDR3 contains 15 residues. This chain's CDR3 is CASSSRDRGRGTQYF. Written as DNA, the CDR3 is TGTGCCAGCAGCTCCCGGGACAGGGGACGAGGGACGCAGTATTTT.

The V call is TRBV18, the J call TRBJ1-5; 7 nucleotides match TRBD1. Germline CDR1 and CDR2: KGHSH and LQKENI. Trimming removed 1 base from V and 5 bases from J; junction bases left unmatched: 5. The CDR3 is 15 residues long. CDR3 in amino acids: CASSPQGANYQPQHF. The CDR3, as DNA: TGTGCCAGCTCACCACAGGGGGCTAATTATCAGCCCCAGCATTTT.

V usage is TRBV28 and J usage is TRBJ1-1; D gene unclear. Trimming shortened V by 2 bases and J by 8 bases, and 9 bases separated the two germline ends. The CDR3 contains 12 residues. Germline loops: CDR1 MDHEN, CDR2 SYDVKM. The CDR3 reads CASSLRLGEAFF. In DNA form, the CDR3 reads TGTGCCAGCAGTTTACGACTTGGCGAAGCTTTCTTT.

The CDR3 protein is CASSYSGRAYNEQFF. CDR3 DNA sequence: TGCGCCAGCAGCTACAGCGGGAGGGCCTACAATGAGCAGTTCTTC. V usage is TRBV4-1 and J usage is TRBJ2-1; 10 bases align to TRBD2. Germline CDR1 and CDR2: MGHRA and YSYEKL. CDR3 length: 15 amino acids. Germline trimming cut 5 bases from V and 2 bases from J; bases unmatched to any gene: 3.

The rearrangement links TRBV29-1 to TRBJ1-1; TRBD1 might be the D (5 bases). The CDR3 has 13 amino acids. The germline V gene encodes CDR1 SQVTM and CDR2 ANQGSEA. The V end lost 4 bases, the J end lost 2 bases, and 11 bases lay between the germline ends. CDR3 in amino acids: CSVVSQGNTEAFF. Here the CDR3 DNA reads TGCAGCGTTGTTAGTCAGGGAAACACTGAAGCTTTCTTT.

The chain links TRBV5-1 to TRBJ1-2; 9 bases are a match to TRBD1. This CDR3 comprises 15 residues. The ends lost 0 bases at V and 6 bases at J; junction bases unmatched: 6. Per the germline V gene, CDR1 is SGHRS and CDR2 is YFSETQ. CDR3 sequence (DNA): TGCGCCAGCAGCTTGGCATCCGGGACAGGGAATGGCTACACCTTC. This sequence encodes CASSLASGTGNGYTF. The full variable domain, completed using reference TRBV5-1 and TRBJ1-2, is KAGVTQTPRYLIKTRGQQVTLSCSPISGHRSVSWYQQTPGQGLQFLFEYFSETQRNKGNFPGRFSGRQFSNSRSEMNVSTLELGDSALYLCASSLASGTGNGYTFGSGTRLTVV.

The chain joins TRBV29-1 to TRBJ1-5; TRBD1 is a possible D gene (5 bases). This CDR3 spans 13 amino acids. The germline V gene has CDR1 SQVTM and CDR2 ANQGSEA. Trimming took off 4 bases at V and 5 bases at J, with 12 bases between the two ends. The CDR3 here is CSVGSGFDQPQHF. The CDR3 DNA follows: TGCAGCGTTGGATCAGGGTTCGATCAGCCCCAGCATTTT.

The chain joins TRBV4-2 to TRBJ2-3; 8 nucleotides agree with TRBD2. Germline V gene lookup returns CDR1 LGHNA and CDR2 YNFKEQ. Losses at the gene ends were 5 bases for V and 3 bases for J; bases not matched to a gene: 4. The CDR3 runs 14 residues. DNA for the CDR3: TGTGCCAGCAGCTTTCCTAGCGGGACAGATACGCAGTATTTT. Translated, it gives CASSFPSGTDTQYF.

This chain uses TRBV19 with TRBJ1-4; 7 nucleotides line up with TRBD1. J was trimmed by 4 bases and V by 3 bases; bases with no gene match: 2. Germline lookup yields CDR1 LNHDA and CDR2 SQIVND (reference sequence). This CDR3 has 14 amino acids. CDR3 sequence reads: CASSIGQDNEKLFF. The DNA for the CDR3 is TGTGCCAGTAGTATTGGACAGGATAATGAAAAACTGTTTTTT.

The J gene is TRBJ2-2, the V gene TRBV24-1; 8 nucleotides match TRBD2. The CDR3 is 14 amino acids. V trimming: 4 bases; J trimming: 5 bases; junction bases outside the gene matches: 2. CDR1 is KGHDR and CDR2 is SFDVKD in the germline V gene. For the CDR3, the DNA is TGTGCCACCAGTGACCCGGGAGGGACCGGGGAGCTGTTTTTT. Encoded protein: CATSDPGGTGELFF.

The gene calls are TRBV5-1 and TRBJ1-1; 9 nucleotides line up with TRBD1. The CDR3 runs 15 residues. Trimming at V came to 3 bases and at J to 2 bases, leaving 5 bases not matched to a gene. Germline values: CDR1 SGHRS, CDR2 YFSETQ. CDR3: CASSSDRGHNTEAFF. The CDR3 nucleotides read TGCGCCAGCAGCTCGGACAGGGGACACAACACTGAAGCTTTCTTT.

The J gene is TRBJ1-1, the V gene TRBV3-1 (or the pseudogene TRBV3-2), with no clear D. This CDR3 has 11 amino acids. V shed 3 bases and J shed 7 bases, with 6 bases lying between them. Germline V gives CDR1 LGHDT, CDR2 YNNKEL (reference sequence). The CDR3 DNA reads as TGTGCCAGCAGCCATTACAGTGAAGCTTTCTTT. Residues: CASSHYSEAFF.

This chain joins TRBV6-5 and TRBJ2-3; 7 bases are a match to TRBD1. Trimming removed 6 bases from V and 5 bases from J; junction bases left unmatched: 11. Germline V gene sequence: CDR1 MNHEY, CDR2 SVGAGI. The CDR3 is 15 residues long. This CDR3 reads CASRIDRDGGDTQYF. The DNA of the CDR3 is TGTGCCAGCAGAATCGACAGGGATGGTGGAGATACGCAGTATTTT.